This T cell receptor (beta chain) was found in a study of cytomegalovirus exposure and HLA in healthy donors. 13 Jbeta primers and 60 Vbeta primers were used for the PCR. TCRdb's table, derived via immunoSEQ multiplex PCR, lists solely in-frame clones and lacks some. The table lists roughly 100,000 clones, less than 80% of them singletons, with roughly 3.4% in the top ten. This clonotype was obtained from a man aged 55 to 70 in good health and CMV-seronegative. The sample was PBMCs.

Here the CDR3 DNA reads TGTGCCAGTAGTATTAATGACAGGAGTAATGAAAAACTGTTTTTT. Protein product: CASSINDRSNEKLFF. The rearrangement uses TRBV19 and TRBJ1-4, with D perhaps TRBD1 (6 bases). Germline CDR1 reads LNHDA; CDR2 reads SQIVND (reference sequence). Trimming removed 3 bases from V and 4 bases from J, with 12 bases in between. The length of the CDR3 is 15 residues.